This T cell receptor (beta chain) was retrieved from a study of shared clonotypes between healthy human individuals. A deep-level run was used for the assay. Each PCR replicate run on unsorted PBMC took in around 290 ng DNA, tens of thousands of T cell genomes. Under the authors' procedure: ImmunoSEQ only sent back junction sequences with no quality scores, so filtering was done differently. Using immunoSEQ multiplex PCR, the repertoire was profiled, and TCRdb retains in-frame clones only, with some absent. V and J calls plus clone size are reproduced from that table; the DNA served to infer D and trimming. This repertoire shows approximately 500,000 clones, 70% to 85% found once; its top ten account for 12%. Donors were Caucasian adults residing in Nashville, Tennessee, USA. This clone was seen only a few times. The TCR was taken from a woman aged 40 to 50 in good health. Some clones in this sample may be carry-over from other donors' samples. Sample: PBMCs.

CDR3 nucleotides: TGTGCCAGCAGCTTGCTAGGGGAGTGGAACACTGAAGCTTTCTTT. Its translation: CASSLLGEWNTEAFF. The V call is TRBV7-2, the J call TRBJ1-1; D is possibly TRBD1 (5 bases). There are 15 residues in the CDR3. Germline V gene data show CDR1 as SGHTA and CDR2 as FQGNSA. V gave up 3 bases and J gave up 1 base, with 12 bases separating them.